The 9 T cell receptor beta chains below were found in one sample sequenced in a study of Graves' ophthalmopathy and Graves' hyperthyroidism. Using RNA transcripts, the TCR beta CDR3 regions were amplified. Scientists carried out first-round RT-PCR using HTBI primers and then a second-round multiplex PCR. TCRdb re-analysed the multiplex PCR reads in MiXCR, keeping a single row per CDR3 protein. The sample has some 210,000 distinct CDR3 sequences; roughly 27% are singletons. Sequenced input: peripheral blood. Receptor source: a man in his forties or fifties with Graves' ophthalmopathy.

This clonotype appeared many times. This chain connects TRBV25-1 to TRBJ2-5; D is ambiguous. CDR1 is MGHDK and CDR2 is SYGVNS in the germline V gene. The CDR3 is 11 amino acids. Trimming left V 6 bases short and J 5 bases short, with 7 bases between. The CDR3, as DNA: TGTGCCAGCAGGATGAGTGAGACCCAGTACTTC. Its translation is CASRMSETQYF. The whole variable domain, filled in from reference TRBV25-1 and TRBJ2-5, reads EADIYQTPRYLVIGTGKKITLECSQTMGHDKMYWYQQDPGMELHLIHYSYGVNSTEKGDLSSESTVSRIRTEHFPLTLESARPSHTSQYLCASRMSETQYFGPGTRLLVL.

This clonotype was seen at least ten times. V usage is TRBV20-1 and J usage is TRBJ2-7, with 7 bases that match TRBD2. The ends lost 1 base at V and 3 bases at J; junction bases unmatched: 9. Germline CDR1 reads DFQATT; CDR2 reads SNEGSKA (reference sequence). There are 15 residues in the CDR3. The CDR3 nucleotides read TGCAGTGCTAGAGGGCCGGGACTATCCCTCTACGAGCAGTACTTC. The encoded protein is CSARGPGLSLYEQYF.

J is TRBJ1-2 and V is TRBV5-1; 7 bases map to TRBD1. The CDR3 is 13 residues long. Per the germline V gene, CDR1 is SGHRS and CDR2 is YFSETQ. Unmatched junction bases numbered 7, after V lost 7 bases and J lost 4 bases. In DNA, the CDR3 is TGCGCCAGCTCGCGGGAGGGGGCCTATGGCTACACCTTC. Its protein is CASSREGAYGYTF.

This clonotype was seen a few times. The chain has TRBV7-6 and TRBJ1-2, with no clear D. CDR3 length equals 12 residues. Germline CDR1 is SGHVS and CDR2 is FNYEAQ. Trimming took off 3 bases at V and 2 bases at J, with 4 bases between the two ends. The CDR3: CASSLINYGYTF. The CDR3 DNA is TGTGCCAGCAGCTTGATCAACTATGGCTACACCTTC.

This clonotype was seen many times. The chain has TRBV18 and TRBJ1-5, with D unresolved. With 3 bases removed from V and 7 bases from J, the gap between germline ends came to 13 bases. CDR1 and CDR2 from the germline V gene are KGHSH and LQKENI. The CDR3 covers 14 residues. For the CDR3, the DNA is TGTGCCAGCTCACCTCTGGACGGCGACCAGCCCCAGCATTTT. Its protein is CASSPLDGDQPQHF. The variable domain in full, with the rest retrieved from reference TRBV18 and TRBJ1-5, is NAGVMQNPRHLVRRRGQEARLRCSPMKGHSHVYWYRQLPEEGLKFMVYLQKENIIDESGMPKERFSAEFPKEGPSILRIQQVVRGDSAAYFCASSPLDGDQPQHFGDGTRLSIL.

This clonotype was seen repeatedly, ten times or more. This chain links TRBV10-1 with TRBJ2-7, with 7 bases identical to TRBD1. The CDR3 has 14 amino acids. V lost 3 bases and J lost 5; bases outside the gene matches: 7. CDR1 and CDR2 from the germline V gene are WNHNN and SYGVQD (reference sequence). The CDR3, as DNA: TGCGCCAGCAGTGACTCGGACAGGTGGGACGAGCAGTACTTC. It specifies CASSDSDRWDEQYF.

This clonotype was picked up many times. The rearrangement links TRBV29-1 to TRBJ1-1; weak D call: TRBD1 (6 bases). Trimming pared 6 bases from V and 0 bases from J, leaving 17 bases between. Germline loops: CDR1 SQVTM, CDR2 ANQGSEA. The length of the CDR3 is 15 residues. The CDR3 reads CSVEGVDSMNTEAFF. The CDR3 nucleotides are TGCAGCGTGGAGGGGGTGGACAGCATGAACACTGAAGCTTTCTTT.

This clonotype was detected many times. The rearrangement links TRBV10-3 to TRBJ2-5; D unclear. CDR3 length: 12 residues. Germline CDR1 and CDR2: ENHRY and SYGVKD. The V end lost 2 bases, the J end lost 2 bases, and 3 bases lay between the germline ends. CDR3 loop: CAISEQQETQYF. As DNA, the CDR3 is TGTGCCATCAGTGAGCAACAAGAGACCCAGTACTTC.

The rearrangement joins TRBV6-2 or TRBV6-3 to TRBJ2-5; 9 bases are shared with TRBD2. Germline CDR1 and CDR2: MNHEY and SVGEGT. The CDR3 totals 14 residues. After removal of 6 bases from V and 1 base from J, the junction contained 3 bases not matched to a gene. The CDR3 protein is CASRASGIQETQYF. CDR3 sequence (DNA): TGTGCCAGCAGGGCTAGCGGGATCCAAGAGACCCAGTACTTC.